Below, 27 T cell receptor beta chains from the same sample are listed, as sequenced in a study of identical twins. TCRdb reanalysed the 5' RACE reads using MiXCR and keeps one entry per CDR3 protein. Counted here are approximately 210,000 distinct CDR3 sequences, roughly a tenth occurring once; the ten biggest clones make up 5% to 6%. The sample taken for sequencing was memory (CD45RO+) T cells sorted from blood. The receptors stem from a woman aged 18-29 years in good health.

This clonotype turned up a few times. The rearrangement uses TRBV2 and TRBJ2-7, with 11 bases fitting TRBD2. Losses at the gene ends were 6 bases for V and 0 bases for J; bases not matched to a gene: 4. The CDR3 loop spans 15 amino acids. Germline assignment: CDR1 SNHLY and CDR2 FYNNEI. The CDR3 nucleotides read TGTGCCAGCAGCGGGACTAGCGGTATCTCCTACGAGCAGTACTTC. Its translation: CASSGTSGISYEQYF. Full variable domain (rest looked up from reference TRBV2 and TRBJ2-7): EPEVTQTPSHQVTQMGQEVILRCVPISNHLYFYWYRQILGQKVEFLVSFYNNEISEKSEIFDDQFSVERPDGSNFTLKIRSTKLEDSAMYFCASSGTSGISYEQYFGPGTRLTVT.

This clonotype was seen repeatedly, ten times or more. The CDR3 DNA reads TGTGCCAGCAGTTTACTAGCGGGCATGGCCAAAAACATTCAGTACTTC. Protein: CASSLLAGMAKNIQYF. This chain connects TRBV12-3 or TRBV12-4 to TRBJ2-4; 8 positions agree with TRBD2. The CDR3 consists of 16 residues. The trim removed 2 bases at V and 1 base at J, leaving 4 bases unmatched.

This clonotype occurred a few times. The V call is TRBV20-1, the J call TRBJ2-5, with 12 bases matching TRBD2. This CDR3 spans 13 amino acids. J gave up 5 bases and V 5 bases, and 3 bases lay outside the gene matches. CDR1 is DFQATT and CDR2 is SNEGSKA in the germline V gene (reference sequence). The CDR3 reads CSALTSGGETQYF. CDR3 nucleotides: TGCAGTGCTCTGACTAGCGGGGGTGAGACCCAGTACTTC.

This clonotype appeared a few times. The chain has TRBV5-1 and TRBJ2-1; 11 bases agree with TRBD2. Germline CDR1 and CDR2: SGHRS and YFSETQ. The CDR3 is made up of 16 amino acids. The V gene end was trimmed by 2 bases and the J gene end by 6 bases; junction bases not matched to a gene: 7. The DNA of the CDR3 is TGCGCCAGCAGCTTTCTCGTAGCGGGAGGGATCAATGAGCAGTTCTTC. Protein: CASSFLVAGGINEQFF.

This clonotype was seen only a few times. This rearrangement joins TRBV4-2 to TRBJ2-3; TRBD2 aligns across 12 bases. V gave up 1 base and J gave up 2 bases; unmatched junction bases: 7. Germline lookup yields CDR1 LGHNA and CDR2 YNFKEQ. CDR3 length: 18 residues. DNA for the CDR3: TGTGCCAGCAGCCAAGGGTCTCTAGCGGGGGGGCTCACAGATACGCAGTATTTT. Protein sequence: CASSQGSLAGGLTDTQYF.

This chain joins TRBV4-2 and TRBJ1-2; D possibly corresponds to TRBD1 (6 bases). The V end lost 1 base, the J end lost 8 bases, and 14 bases lay between the germline ends. This CDR3 is 14 amino acids long. The germline V gene encodes CDR1 LGHNA and CDR2 YNFKEQ. This CDR3 is CASSQGPDSGGYTF. CDR3 DNA sequence: TGTGCCAGCAGCCAAGGGCCGGACAGCGGGGGCTACACCTTC.

This rearrangement joins TRBV5-1 to TRBJ2-1; a possible D gene is TRBD1 (5 bases). The CDR3 spans 12 residues. CDR1 and CDR2 from the germline V gene are SGHRS and YFSETQ. V lost 3 bases and J 6 bases, leaving 7 bases between the germline ends. The CDR3 spells CASSWGRNEQFF. CDR3 sequence (DNA): TGCGCCAGCAGCTGGGGCCGCAATGAGCAGTTCTTC.

The chain couples TRBV20-1 to TRBJ2-6; TRBD1 matches at 8 bases. V lost 5 bases, J lost 0 bases, and 6 bases stayed unmatched. Germline values: CDR1 DFQATT, CDR2 SNEGSKA (reference sequence). The CDR3 runs 16 residues. The CDR3 DNA follows: TGCAGTGCTCTTGGACAGGGAGGCTCTGGGGCCAACGTCCTGACTTTC. Residues: CSALGQGGSGANVLTF.

The rearrangement links TRBV9 to TRBJ2-4, with 8 bases that match TRBD1. This CDR3 comprises 16 residues. Germline assignment: CDR1 SGDLS and CDR2 YYNGEE. V dropped 3 bases and J dropped 0; count of bases not matched to a gene: 5. The CDR3 here is CASSDRQGLAKNIQYF. CDR3 in DNA: TGTGCCAGCAGCGACCGACAGGGGCTAGCCAAAAACATTCAGTACTTC. Full variable domain (outside the CDR3, taken from reference TRBV9 and TRBJ2-4): DSGVTQTPKHLITATGQRVTLRCSPRSGDLSVYWYQQSLDQGLQFLIQYYNGEERAKGNILERFSAQQFPDLHSELNLSSLELGDSALYFCASSDRQGLAKNIQYFGAGTRLSVL.

The chain has TRBV2 and TRBJ2-7; D may match TRBD1 or TRBD2 (5 bases each). CDR1 is SNHLY and CDR2 is FYNNEI in the germline V gene. The CDR3 covers 15 residues. V lost 6 bases and J lost 2, with 17 bases in between. The chain's CDR3 is CASRGDRQTTYEQYF. The CDR3 DNA sequence: TGTGCCAGCAGGGGGGACCGACAAACGACCTACGAGCAGTACTTC.

The chain is built from TRBV29-1 and TRBJ2-2, with 8 nucleotides matching TRBD1. This CDR3 comprises 14 residues. With 6 bases clipped from V and 6 bases from J, the junction kept 9 bases outside the gene matches. Germline CDR1 is SQVTM and CDR2 is ANQGSEA. CDR3 coding DNA: TGCAGCGTCGCGACAGGGGAAGTCTCCGGGGAGCTGTTTTTT. Its protein is CSVATGEVSGELFF.

The table lists this clonotype with many counts. The rearrangement joins TRBV5-5 to TRBJ2-2; no clear D. Germline-derived CDR1 and CDR2 are SGHKS and YYEKEE (reference sequence). V gave up 4 bases and J gave up 2 bases, with 18 bases separating them. This CDR3 has 17 amino acids. The CDR3 loop reads CASSPGGTRQNTGELFF. CDR3 bases: TGTGCCAGCAGCCCCGGCGGTACCCGACAAAACACCGGGGAGCTGTTTTTT.

This rearrangement joins TRBV4-2 to TRBJ1-6; TRBD1 is a possible D gene (6 bases). The CDR3 contains 14 residues. The germline V and J ends were trimmed by 4 bases and 8 bases, with 12 bases remaining between them. In germline, CDR1 is LGHNA, CDR2 YNFKEQ. DNA for the CDR3: TGTGCCAGCAGCCTCGACAGGCTGTATTCACCCCTCCACTTT. Translated: CASSLDRLYSPLHF.

The rearrangement joins TRBV12-3 or TRBV12-4 to TRBJ2-2; D might be TRBD1 (6 bases). Trimming took off 4 bases at V and 3 bases at J, with 15 bases between the two ends. The CDR3 runs to 16 residues. CDR3 region: CASSSPLQGDTGELFF. Here the CDR3 DNA reads TGTGCCAGCAGTTCTCCGCTACAGGGAGACACCGGGGAGCTGTTTTTT.

This clonotype occurred a few times. V and J are TRBV14 and TRBJ2-3; TRBD2 matches at 7 bases. The CDR3 runs to 14 residues. The V gene's germline CDR1 is SGHDN and CDR2 FVKESK. V shed 2 bases, J shed 7 bases, and the junction held 6 bases outside the gene matches. The CDR3 protein is CASSQRGGRNTQYF. The CDR3 coding sequence is TGTGCCAGCAGCCAACGAGGCGGGAGAAATACGCAGTATTTT.

This clonotype came up a few times. The rearrangement joins TRBV6-1 to TRBJ1-2; no reliable D call. Trimming shortened V by 5 bases and J by 4 bases, and 20 bases separated the two germline ends. The CDR3 is made up of 16 amino acids. Looked up from germline, CDR1 is MNHNS and CDR2 is SASEGT. The CDR3 DNA follows: TGTGCCAGCAGTCCGACCGCCAGGCCCGCTGGCTATGGCTACACCTTC. The encoded protein is CASSPTARPAGYGYTF.

The J gene is TRBJ1-5, the V gene TRBV12-3 or TRBV12-4; TRBD1 aligns across 10 bases. This CDR3 region has 14 residues. The trim removed 6 bases at V and 3 bases at J, leaving 2 bases unmatched. The CDR3 loop reads CASRGTGDNQPQHF. The CDR3 DNA is TGTGCCAGCAGGGGGACAGGGGACAATCAGCCCCAGCATTTT.

Here the CDR3 DNA reads TGCAGTCCCGTTCGGGGCGGGAGCCACAATGAGCAGTTCTTC. This translates into CSPVRGGSHNEQFF. The rearrangement joins TRBV20-1 to TRBJ2-1, with TRBD2 matching over 7 bases. The CDR3 is made up of 14 amino acids. V dropped 8 bases and J dropped 5; count of bases not matched to a gene: 12. The germline CDR1 and CDR2 sequences are DFQATT and SNEGSKA (reference sequence).

This clonotype showed up just once. The chain combines TRBV6-1 with TRBJ2-1; no reliable D call. Trimming took off 6 bases at V and 14 bases at J, with 20 bases between the two ends. The CDR3 consists of 13 residues. Germline CDR1 is MNHNS and CDR2 is SASEGT. The CDR3 region has the DNA TGTGCCAGCAGACTCATAGGTAGAGCAGTCGAGTTCTTC. This encodes CASRLIGRAVEFF.

This clonotype has just a few counts. The gene calls are TRBV2 and TRBJ2-5, with a tentative D call TRBD1 (6 bases). In germline, CDR1 is SNHLY, CDR2 FYNNEI. This CDR3 spans 14 amino acids. Trimming removed 3 bases from V and 5 bases from J, with 13 bases in between. CDR3 residues: CASSEEYREETQYF. The CDR3 DNA reads TGTGCCAGCAGTGAGGAATACAGGGAGGAGACCCAGTACTTC.

In nucleotides, the CDR3 is TGTGCCAGCACCCCGAACACCGGGGAGCTGTTTTTT. Translating it yields CASTPNTGELFF. The V call is TRBV7-9, the J call TRBJ2-2; no firm D call. This CDR3 region has 12 residues. V dropped 7 bases and J dropped 0 bases, with 3 bases sitting between them. Germline V gene lookup returns CDR1 SEHNR and CDR2 FQNEAQ (reference sequence).

In this sample, this clonotype turned up a few times. The chain couples TRBV9 to TRBJ2-7; TRBD1 or TRBD2 may be the D gene (5 bases each). CDR3 length: 14 amino acids. The V gene's germline CDR1 is SGDLS and CDR2 YYNGEE. Trimming left V 0 bases short and J 3 bases short, with 10 bases between. CDR3 protein: CASSVDVGRYEQYF. CDR3 nucleotides: TGTGCCAGCAGCGTAGATGTGGGACGCTACGAGCAGTACTTC.

This clonotype was counted only a few times. The J gene is TRBJ1-1, the V gene TRBV20-1, with D hard to call. The CDR3 is 11 residues long. From germline, CDR1 is DFQATT and CDR2 SNEGSKA (reference sequence). The V end lost 2 bases, the J end lost 1 base, and 2 bases lay between the germline ends. This CDR3 is CSARWNTEAFF. The CDR3 coding sequence is TGCAGTGCTAGATGGAACACTGAAGCTTTCTTT.

This sequence joins TRBV5-1 and TRBJ1-2; 7 bases fit TRBD1. The CDR3 runs to 16 residues. The V gene end was trimmed by 3 bases and the J gene end by 6 bases; junction bases not matched to a gene: 14. The germline gives CDR1 SGHRS, CDR2 YFSETQ. The DNA of the CDR3 is TGCGCCAGCAGCTCGACCGGGACAGTCCTGGTGGATGGCTACACCTTC. Protein: CASSSTGTVLVDGYTF.

This clonotype was seen a handful of times. V gene TRBV20-1 combines with J gene TRBJ2-5, with TRBD2 identical over 7 bases. The V and J ends lost 3 bases and 6 bases, in that order; junction bases with no gene match: 16. The length of the CDR3 is 16 residues. Germline-derived CDR1 and CDR2 are DFQATT and SNEGSKA (reference sequence). Here the CDR3 reads CSARFLRDYASQTQYF. The CDR3 coding sequence is TGCAGTGCTAGGTTCCTCCGGGACTACGCTTCACAGACCCAGTACTTC.

The sample holds a few counts of this clonotype. V gene TRBV5-1 combines with J gene TRBJ2-3; 7 nucleotides agree with TRBD2. CDR3 length: 14 residues. Germline V gives CDR1 SGHRS, CDR2 YFSETQ. The trim removed 7 bases at V and 0 bases at J, leaving 5 bases unmatched. The CDR3: CASSAGDSTDTQYF. In nucleotides, the CDR3 is TGCGCCAGCTCGGCGGGGGACAGCACAGATACGCAGTATTTT.

The table lists this clonotype with a few counts. The chain joins TRBV5-6 to TRBJ2-1; 10 nucleotides agree with TRBD2. The V and J ends lost 4 bases and 6 bases, in that order; junction bases with no gene match: 4. The CDR3 spans 14 residues. Germline V CDR1 and CDR2: SGHDT, YYEEEE. CDR3 sequence (DNA): TGTGCCAGCAGCGTAGCGGGAGGATTCAATGAGCAGTTCTTC. Amino acid sequence: CASSVAGGFNEQFF.